This is a list of T cell receptor beta chains from one sample in a study of response to subunit inactivated influenza vaccine. TCRdb independently ran MiXCR on the RT-PCR reads; one entry per CDR3 protein. Of approximately 310,000 distinct CDR3 sequences in the sample, about a fifth were seen once. Sequences were derived from PBMCs from blood, sampled 21 months after vaccination. Receptors originate from a man between 50 and 70 years old who received an inactivated influenza vaccine. Both conserved end residues are part of each CDR3. The order of the fields is V gene, CDR3 length, D gene, clone size, J gene, CDR3 protein, CDR3 DNA. D genes are given only for firm matches. Clone sizes are given selectively: once, few, many, or a class where the clone is expanded.

TRBV12-3/TRBV12-4	12	.	.	TRBJ2-7	CASSLRVYEQYF	TGTGCCAGCAGTTTAAGGGTCTACGAGCAGTACTTC
TRBV19	13	TRBD2	many	TRBJ2-5	CASSPTSSQTQYF	TGTGCCAGTAGCCCGACTAGCTCGCAGACCCAGTACTTC
TRBV3-1	16	.	few	TRBJ1-6	CASSQGRGGGNSPLHF	TGTGCCAGCAGCCAAGGACGGGGAGGTGGTAATTCACCCCTCCACTTT
TRBV20-1	14	TRBD1	.	TRBJ1-5	CSASSGQGNQPQHF	TGCAGTGCTAGTTCGGGACAGGGAAATCAGCCCCAGCATTTT
TRBV7-2	13	TRBD1	few	TRBJ1-6	CASSADRVSPLHF	TGTGCCAGCAGCGCTGACAGGGTTTCACCCCTCCACTTT
TRBV3-1	14	.	many	TRBJ1-2	CASSQDRYNYGYTF	TGTGCCAGCAGCCAAGACAGATATAACTATGGCTACACCTTC
TRBV20-1	18	TRBD2	.	TRBJ2-3	CSARGQHRLAGETDTQYF	TGCAGTGCTAGAGGCCAACACCGACTAGCGGGAGAAACAGATACGCAGTATTTT
TRBV24-1	13	.	.	TRBJ2-7	CATSQSGFYEQYF	TGTGCCACCAGTCAGTCAGGGTTCTACGAGCAGTACTTC
TRBV4-3	16	.	few	TRBJ1-1	CASSSLGRLGGTEAFF	TGCGCCAGCAGCTCTTTAGGGCGGTTGGGGGGGACTGAAGCTTTCTTT
TRBV10-1	13	TRBD1	.	TRBJ1-1	CASKDRVDTEAFF	TGCGCCAGCAAGGACAGGGTGGACACTGAAGCTTTCTTT
TRBV7-2	14	.	.	TRBJ1-2	CASSFDRQSYGYTF	TGTGCCAGCAGCTTTGACAGACAGAGCTATGGCTACACCTTC
TRBV5-4	17	.	few	TRBJ2-1	CASSWPISESSYNEQFF	TGTGCCAGCAGCTGGCCCATATCCGAGAGCTCCTACAATGAGCAGTTCTTC
TRBV7-9	15	TRBD1	many	TRBJ1-4	CASSIGTAYNEKLFF	TGTGCCAGCAGCATCGGGACAGCTTATAATGAAAAACTGTTTTTT
TRBV12-3/TRBV12-4	14	TRBD1	few	TRBJ2-1	CASNPGQGYNEQFF	TGTGCCAGCAACCCGGGACAGGGATACAATGAGCAGTTCTTC
TRBV25-1	16	TRBD2	.	TRBJ2-1	CASSDDSAGSYNEQFF	TGTGCCAGCAGTGATGACTCAGCGGGATCCTACAATGAGCAGTTCTTC
TRBV5-1	14	.	few	TRBJ2-7	CASSLDSTSYEQYF	TGCGCCAGCAGCTTGGACTCTACTTCCTACGAGCAGTACTTC
TRBV27	15	.	.	TRBJ2-1	CASGGLSSSYNEQFF	TGTGCCAGCGGGGGACTTTCTAGCTCCTACAATGAGCAGTTCTTC
TRBV7-2	15	.	.	TRBJ2-7	CASSSRQATTYEQYF	TGTGCCAGCAGCTCCCGACAGGCTACAACCTACGAGCAGTACTTC
TRBV2	17	.	.	TRBJ2-7	CASSDPIDIRAYYEQYF	TGTGCCAGCAGTGACCCCATAGACATTCGGGCCTACTACGAGCAGTACTTC
TRBV20-1	12	.	few	TRBJ1-5	CSSQGPNQPQHF	TGCAGTTCCCAGGGACCGAATCAGCCCCAGCATTTT
TRBV7-2	14	.	many	TRBJ2-4	CASSLVGGTNIQYF	TGTGCCAGCAGCTTAGTCGGGGGAACGAACATTCAGTACTTC
TRBV12-3/TRBV12-4	15	.	many	TRBJ1-5	CASSFGGYSNQPQHF	TGTGCCAGCAGTTTCGGGGGTTATAGCAATCAGCCCCAGCATTTT
TRBV28	14	.	once	TRBJ2-7	CASSSYFRGNEQYF	TGTGCCAGCAGTTCCTACTTCAGGGGAAACGAGCAGTACTTC
TRBV4-1	16	TRBD1	.	TRBJ2-7	CASRQGPGQRPQGEYF	TGCGCCAGCAGACAGGGTCCGGGACAGCGACCTCAAGGGGAGTACTTC
TRBV12-3/TRBV12-4	15	.	few	TRBJ2-1	CASSLASDAGNEQFF	TGTGCCAGCAGTTTAGCTTCTGACGCTGGCAATGAGCAGTTCTTC
TRBV2	14	.	few	TRBJ2-7	CASPPRPGSYEQYF	TGTGCCAGCCCTCCCCGGCCAGGGTCCTACGAGCAGTACTTC
TRBV11-2	15	.	.	TRBJ2-7	CASSLIWGLSYEQYF	TGTGCCAGCAGCTTAATCTGGGGACTTTCCTACGAGCAGTACTTC
TRBV4-3	18	TRBD1	few	TRBJ1-6	CASSQDRDREFVNSPLHF	TGCGCCAGCAGCCAAGATCGCGACAGGGAGTTTGTAAATTCACCCCTCCACTTT
TRBV27	16	TRBD1	few	TRBJ1-6	CASSLGTGLVGSPLHF	TGTGCCAGCAGTTTGGGGACAGGGTTGGTTGGTTCACCCCTCCACTTT
TRBV6-5	15	.	.	TRBJ2-1	CASSYPGSYYNEQFF	TGTGCCAGCAGTTATCCCGGGTCCTACTACAATGAGCAGTTCTTC
TRBV10-3	14	.	many	TRBJ2-3	CATADSAYGDTQYF	TGTGCCACCGCGGACAGCGCTTATGGGGATACGCAGTATTTT
TRBV28	16	TRBD1	.	TRBJ1-5	CASRIGDSGTHQPQHF	TGTGCCAGCAGAATCGGGGACAGCGGAACCCATCAGCCCCAGCATTTT
TRBV2	15	TRBD2	.	TRBJ2-3	CASSEGGGTYRTQYF	TGTGCCAGCAGTGAGGGCGGGGGGACATATCGTACGCAGTATTTT
TRBV12-3/TRBV12-4	15	TRBD2	.	TRBJ2-3	CASSSSGGPGDTQYF	TGTGCCAGCAGTTCTAGCGGGGGGCCTGGGGATACGCAGTATTTT
TRBV29-1	11	.	few	TRBJ1-1	CSVAIAFEAFF	TGCAGCGTTGCCATAGCCTTCGAAGCTTTCTTT
TRBV28	13	.	.	TRBJ2-5	CASSSDSPETQYF	TGTGCCAGCAGTTCGGATAGCCCGGAGACCCAGTACTTC
TRBV20-1	12	TRBD1	many	TRBJ1-2	CRPETGDYGYTF	TGCAGGCCCGAAACAGGGGACTATGGCTACACCTTC
TRBV5-1	14	TRBD1	.	TRBJ2-7	CASMMPGGSYEQYF	TGCGCCAGCATGATGCCAGGGGGCTCCTACGAGCAGTACTTC
TRBV12-3/TRBV12-4	16	TRBD2	.	TRBJ2-2	CASSANPGLDAGELFF	TGTGCCAGCAGTGCCAACCCGGGACTAGACGCCGGGGAGCTGTTTTTT
TRBV7-2	14	.	.	TRBJ2-3	CASSLSLGPDTQYF	TGTGCCAGCAGCTTAAGTCTGGGCCCGGATACGCAGTATTTT
TRBV5-1	16	TRBD2	.	TRBJ2-5	CASSLGLAGILETQYF	TGCGCCAGCAGCTTGGGACTAGCGGGAATTCTAGAGACCCAGTACTTC
TRBV29-1	12	TRBD1	many	TRBJ1-1	CSVQGAATEAFF	TGCAGCGTTCAGGGGGCAGCCACTGAAGCTTTCTTT
TRBV2	13	.	many	TRBJ1-2	CASMERLDYGYTF	TGTGCCAGCATGGAACGCCTGGACTATGGCTACACCTTC
TRBV6-2/TRBV6-3	15	.	.	TRBJ1-4	CASSAWSSEAEKLFF	TGTGCCAGCAGCGCCTGGAGCAGCGAGGCCGAAAAACTGTTTTTT
TRBV20-1	15	.	.	TRBJ2-1	CSAKVGPSSYNEQFF	TGCAGTGCAAAGGTGGGGCCCAGCTCCTACAATGAGCAGTTCTTC
TRBV24-1	16	TRBD1	.	TRBJ2-5	CATSEEGQGPQETQYF	TGTGCCACCAGTGAGGAGGGACAGGGACCGCAAGAGACCCAGTACTTC
TRBV6-5	13	.	.	TRBJ1-2	CASSYNSFYGYTF	TGTGCCAGCAGTTACAACAGCTTCTATGGCTACACCTTC
TRBV4-2	14	.	many	TRBJ1-4	CASSQDLAGEKLFF	TGTGCCAGCAGCCAAGATCTGGCGGGTGAAAAACTGTTTTTT
TRBV6-5	14	.	few	TRBJ1-1	CASSSSTANTEAFF	TGTGCCAGCAGTTCCTCGACAGCGAACACTGAAGCTTTCTTT
TRBV4-3	17	TRBD1	.	TRBJ2-7	CASSQDLGGTGGIVQYF	TGCGCCAGCAGCCAAGATCTCGGAGGGACAGGGGGCATCGTGCAGTACTTC
TRBV20-1	13	.	.	TRBJ1-4	CSARWRGGEKLFF	TGCAGTGCTAGATGGCGTGGGGGAGAAAAACTGTTTTTT
TRBV7-2	14	TRBD2	.	TRBJ2-7	CASSLKRELSEQYF	TGTGCCAGCAGCTTAAAGCGGGAGTTGAGCGAGCAGTACTTC
TRBV7-2	12	.	.	TRBJ1-5	CATGQFNQPQHF	TGTGCCACAGGACAGTTCAATCAGCCCCAGCATTTT
TRBV12-3/TRBV12-4	15	.	.	TRBJ1-5	CASSLVLGANQPQHF	TGTGCCAGCAGTTTAGTCTTAGGGGCCAATCAGCCCCAGCATTTT
TRBV20-1	13	.	.	TRBJ2-2	CSARDASTGELFF	TGCAGTGCTAGAGATGCCAGTACCGGGGAGCTGTTTTTT
TRBV6-1	14	.	few	TRBJ1-2	CASSEARAWYGYTF	TGTGCCAGCAGTGAAGCGAGGGCATGGTATGGCTACACCTTC
TRBV11-2	12	.	.	TRBJ2-7	CASSGVAYEQYF	TGTGCCAGCAGTGGGGTGGCCTACGAGCAGTACTTC
TRBV27	16	TRBD1	.	TRBJ2-7	CASSPSTGTLSYEQYF	TGTGCCAGCAGTCCCTCGACAGGGACCCTATCCTACGAGCAGTACTTC